This entry is about one T cell receptor beta chain. TCRdb re-called the 5' RACE reads; one entry per CDR3 protein, DNA not given. The sample has 200,000 to 250,000 distinct CDR3 sequences. The data were obtained in a study of monozygotic twins with inflammatory bowel disease. There are 13 residues in the CDR3. Germline loops: CDR1 SGHDT, CDR2 YYEEEE. The sequenced sample consisted of blood. The gene calls are TRBV5-6 and TRBJ1-1; the D gene TCRdb calls, TRBD1, cannot be checked with no DNA. The sequence was obtained from a human donor with ulcerative colitis or Crohn's disease, or a healthy co-twin of an affected twin (not recorded which). The CDR3 region is CASSLVPGTEAFF. The complete variable domain, with remaining parts taken from reference TRBV5-6 and TRBJ1-1, reads DAGVTQSPTHLIKTRGQQVTLRCSPKSGHDTVSWYQQALGQGPQFIFQYYEEEERQRGNFPDRFSGHQFPNYSSELNVNALLLGDSALYLCASSLVPGTEAFFGQGTRLTVV.